A single sample is the source of the 3 T cell receptor beta chains below, sequenced in a study of T cells expressing NK-cell markers. TCRdb re-called the 5' RACE reads, yielding one record per CDR3 amino acid sequence without DNA. The sample has about 440,000 distinct CDR3 sequences. The specimen was blood T cells: a sorted CD56 or NKG2C T cell subset, CD4+ or CD8+ T cells, or bulk PBMC T cells (not recorded which). The receptors stem from a woman aged 18 to 75 in good health.

This chain links TRBV5-1 with TRBJ2-6; the TRBD2 assignment by TCRdb is unverifiable without DNA. CDR1 is SGHRS and CDR2 is YFSETQ in the germline V gene. The CDR3 is 17 amino acids. The CDR3 spells CASSLTTGLSGANVLTF.

Here the CDR3 reads CASSPTGTGNTEAFF. The chain is built from TRBV10-1 and TRBJ1-1; TCRdb's assignment of TRBD1 cannot be checked, as there is no DNA. Germline V lookup: CDR1 WNHNN, CDR2 SYGVQD (reference sequence). The CDR3 loop spans 15 amino acids.

The chain has TRBV7-2 and TRBJ2-7. This CDR3 is 12 amino acids long. CDR1 and CDR2 from the germline V gene are SGHTA and FQGNSA. CDR3 region: CASSPTVYEQYF.